The clone carrying this T cell receptor beta chain was detected only a few times. Its antigen is still unknown. The data were obtained in a study of beta chain features in type 1 diabetes. The authors reverse transcribed all of the isolated RNA, so sequencing captured expressed TCRB transcripts. Sequenced by immunoSEQ multiplex PCR; TCRdb stores in-frame clones only, minus some. The sample lists roughly 100,000 clones, 28% occurring once. The germline V and J ends were trimmed by 6 bases and 1 base, with 12 bases remaining between them. The CDR3 totals 13 residues. Germline CDR1 SQVTM, CDR2 ANQGSEA. Study outcomes and limitations: In every one of the four CD4+ subsets, TCRB CDR3s were moderately but significantly shorter in Type 1 diabetes patients. VDJ junctions sequenced from type 1 diabetes patients showed fewer insertions and more deletions.

Based on CD45RO/CCR7/CD25/CD127/CD95/CD27, CD4+ regulatory, stem cell-like memory, naive and central memory cells were sorted. The receptor comes from a woman aged 18-29 years with type 1 diabetes. The sequenced sample consisted of central memory CD4+ T cells from blood. The rearrangement uses TRBV29-1 and TRBJ1-1; no firm D call. Here the CDR3 DNA reads TGCAGCGTGAGGGTCGAAGCGAACACTGAAGCTTTCTTT. This codes for CSVRVEANTEAFF. Using reference TRBV29-1 and TRBJ1-1 for the parts outside the CDR3, the full variable domain is SAVISQKPSRDICQRGTSLTIQCQVDSQVTMMFWYRQQPGQSLTLIATANQGSEATYESGFVIDKFPISRPNLTFSTLTVSNMSPEDSSIYLCSVRVEANTEAFFGQGTRLTVV.